This entry is about one T cell receptor (beta chain). Its matching antigen is unknown. Libraries were prepared by immunoSEQ multiplex PCR; TCRdb keeps only in-frame clonotypes and omits some of them. This table has fewer than 55,000 clones, approximately 79% appearing once. Trimming left V 4 bases short and J 3 bases short, with 10 bases between. The CDR3 totals 13 residues. Germline V gives CDR1 SEHNR, CDR2 FQNEAQ (reference sequence). These data are taken from a study of T cell responses to AZD1222 COVID-19 vaccine. Study-wide results and limits: Females outnumbered males among donors, who were mostly white British; clonal diversity was possibly underestimated. Sampling that yielded the repertoires occurred only after the peak T cell response. With two AZD1222 doses given, Spike-specific TCR breadth and depth both rose. Along spike, vaccine-associated CD4 TCRs were found throughout, with dominance at 160-218 and 743-854.

The receptor comes from an adult in good health. The gene calls are TRBV7-9 and TRBJ2-7; unclear D gene. Material: peripheral blood, obtained on day 0 of MenACWY control vaccination. Written as DNA, the CDR3 is TGTGCCAGCAGCTCCCCCCGAAGCTACGAGCAGTACTTC. This gives the protein CASSSPRSYEQYF.